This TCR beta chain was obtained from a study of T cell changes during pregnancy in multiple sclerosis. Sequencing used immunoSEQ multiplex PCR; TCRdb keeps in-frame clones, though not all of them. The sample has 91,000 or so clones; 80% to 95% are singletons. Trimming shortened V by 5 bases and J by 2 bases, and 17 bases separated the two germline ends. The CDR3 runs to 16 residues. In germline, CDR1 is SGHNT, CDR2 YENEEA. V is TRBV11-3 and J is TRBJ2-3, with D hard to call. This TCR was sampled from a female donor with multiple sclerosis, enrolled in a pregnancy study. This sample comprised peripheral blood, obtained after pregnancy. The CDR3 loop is CASSPSDDSYTDTQYF. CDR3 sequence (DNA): TGTGCCAGCAGCCCCAGCGACGACTCATACACAGATACGCAGTATTTT.